This T cell receptor (beta chain) was identified during a study of shared clonotypes between healthy human individuals. Sequenced by immunoSEQ multiplex PCR; TCRdb stores in-frame clones only, minus some. This sample has 2 million to 3 million clones, with 80% to 95% found just once. The CDR3 is 17 amino acids. The germline gives CDR1 SNHLY, CDR2 FYNNEI. V was trimmed by 4 bases and J by 0 bases, leaving 16 bases between them. Source material: naive CD4+ T cells from PBMCs. Subset here: CD45RA+ positively selected. The origin of this receptor is a man aged 18-30 years in good health. Some clones in this sample may be carry-over from other donors' samples. This chain uses TRBV2 with TRBJ1-3, with D maybe TRBD1 (5 bases). The CDR3 bases are TGTGCCAGCAGTGCGACGGGACGGGGATTCTCTGGAAACACCATATATTTT. Its translation: CASSATGRGFSGNTIYF.